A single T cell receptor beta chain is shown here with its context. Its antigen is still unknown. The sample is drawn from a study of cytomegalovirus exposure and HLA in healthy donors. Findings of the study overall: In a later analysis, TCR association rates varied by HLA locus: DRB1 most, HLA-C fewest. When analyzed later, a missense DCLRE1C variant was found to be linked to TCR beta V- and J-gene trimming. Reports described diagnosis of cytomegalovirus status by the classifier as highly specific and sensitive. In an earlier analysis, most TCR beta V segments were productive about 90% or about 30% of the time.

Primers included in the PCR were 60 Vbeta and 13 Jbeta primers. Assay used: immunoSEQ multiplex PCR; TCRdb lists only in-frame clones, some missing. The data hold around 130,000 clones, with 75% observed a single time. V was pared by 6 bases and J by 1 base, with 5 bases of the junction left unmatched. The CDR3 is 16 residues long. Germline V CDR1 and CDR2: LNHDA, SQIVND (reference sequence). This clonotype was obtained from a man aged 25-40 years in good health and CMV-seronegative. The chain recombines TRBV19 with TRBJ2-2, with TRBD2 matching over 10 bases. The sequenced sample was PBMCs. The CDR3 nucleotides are TGTGCCAGTAGGCCTAGCGGGAGTGTGAACACCGGGGAGCTGTTTTTT. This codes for CASRPSGSVNTGELFF.